This TCR beta chain was identified during a study of T cells in Graves' hyperthyroidism and ophthalmopathy. Findings of the study overall: Through a model of 13 V-J features, ophthalmopathy was separated from stable hyperthyroidism.

Germline values: CDR1 SGHVS, CDR2 FQNEAQ. Trimming removed 0 bases at V and 7 bases at J, with 12 bases between. This CDR3 comprises 14 residues. The source of the PBMCs was 9.5 to 10 ml of fresh peripheral blood. This clonotype was counted at least ten times. Its specificity is unknown. RNA transcripts were the template for amplifying TCR beta CDR3 regions. HTBI primers were employed in a first-round RT-PCR of the TCR CDR3. TCRdb independently ran MiXCR on the multiplex PCR reads; one entry per CDR3 protein. The sample holds more than 300,000 distinct CDR3 sequences, approximately 15% seen once. Sample: blood. V usage is TRBV7-8 and J usage is TRBJ1-1; the D is unclear. The receptor comes from a woman aged 25 to 39 with Graves' ophthalmopathy. DNA for the CDR3: TGTGCCAGCAGCTTAGCGGGAGGGATACGTGAAGCTTTCTTT. Translated: CASSLAGGIREAFF.